The 17 T cell receptor beta chains below all came from one sample that was sequenced in a study of cytomegalovirus exposure and HLA in healthy donors. The PCR contained 60 Vbeta and 13 Jbeta primers. Clones were sequenced by immunoSEQ multiplex PCR, and TCRdb holds only the in-frame ones, with some missing. The data show 55,000 to 80,000 clones, just under 75% seen once. Sequencing used PBMCs. The receptor source for this set is a woman aged 30 to 39 in good health and CMV-seronegative.

The J gene is TRBJ2-1, the V gene TRBV27; 11 positions match TRBD2. Germline lookup yields CDR1 MNHEY and CDR2 SMNVEV (reference sequence). CDR3 length equals 18 residues. The V segment lost 2 bases and the J segment 5 bases; nucleotides outside the gene matches: 11. DNA for the CDR3: TGTGCCAGCAGTTTAACCCCTCGGACTAGCGGGCCTAACAATGAGCAGTTCTTC. Protein product: CASSLTPRTSGPNNEQFF.

The CDR3 bases are TGCGCCAGCAGCCAAGATGGGGCGGGAGGGCCCACTTACGAGCAGTACTTC. Its translation is CASSQDGAGGPTYEQYF. The chain has TRBV4-1 and TRBJ2-7; 9 bases fit TRBD2. Losses at the gene ends were 0 bases for V and 4 bases for J; bases not matched to a gene: 10. The CDR3 runs 17 residues. Germline values: CDR1 MGHRA, CDR2 YSYEKL.

The rearrangement uses TRBV15 and TRBJ1-1; D is unresolved. Between the trimmed V and J ends, which lost 0 bases and 4 bases, there was a span of 18 bases. The CDR3 extends over 17 amino acids. Germline loops: CDR1 LNHNV, CDR2 YYDKDF (reference sequence). DNA for the CDR3: TGTGCCACCAGCAGAGAGTCGGTGATGAACAGAACCACTGAAGCTTTCTTT. This encodes CATSRESVMNRTTEAFF.

This clone was seen a few times. The chain links TRBV5-1 to TRBJ2-7; 10 nucleotides match TRBD1. The germline V gene has CDR1 SGHRS and CDR2 YFSETQ. The CDR3 contains 14 residues. The junction had 2 bases not matched to a gene; V was cut back by 3 bases and J by 2 bases. CDR3 nucleotides: TGCGCCAGCAGCTCCGGGACAGGGGCCTACGAGCAGTACTTC. It yields the protein CASSSGTGAYEQYF.

This sequence joins TRBV28 and TRBJ2-3; no clear D gene. The CDR3 totals 13 residues. Per the germline V gene, CDR1 is MDHEN and CDR2 is SYDVKM. Trimming took 7 bases from V and 4 from J, leaving 12 bases between them. The CDR3 region is CASISLRADTQYF. The CDR3 nucleotides read TGTGCCAGCATCTCTCTCCGGGCAGATACGCAGTATTTT.

This clone is a singleton in its sample. V usage is TRBV7-2 and J usage is TRBJ2-1; 8 positions agree with TRBD2. The ends lost 4 bases at V and 3 bases at J; junction bases unmatched: 2. Germline loops: CDR1 SGHTA, CDR2 FQGNSA. This CDR3 comprises 14 residues. In nucleotides, the CDR3 is TGTGCCAGCAGCTCCGGGGGGGTCTACAATGAGCAGTTCTTC. It encodes CASSSGGVYNEQFF.

The CDR3 loop reads CASSSPGGLAGLGGGELFF. In nucleotides, the CDR3 is TGTGCCAGCAGCTCCCCGGGGGGACTAGCAGGACTTGGGGGCGGGGAGCTGTTTTTT. This chain links TRBV7-8 with TRBJ2-2; 9 nucleotides line up with TRBD2. The CDR3 has 19 amino acids. Germline V gives CDR1 SGHVS, CDR2 FQNEAQ. V dropped 4 bases and J dropped 7; count of bases not matched to a gene: 19. Full variable domain (rest looked up from reference TRBV7-8 and TRBJ2-2): GAGVSQSPRYKVAKRGQDVALRCDPISGHVSLFWYQQALGQGPEFLTYFQNEAQLDKSGLPSDRFFAERPEGSVSTLKIQRTQQEDSAVYLCASSSPGGLAGLGGGELFFGEGSRLTVL.

The chain has TRBV19 and TRBJ1-5; D unresolved. The CDR3 totals 15 residues. The germline V gene encodes CDR1 LNHDA and CDR2 SQIVND (reference sequence). V was trimmed by 1 base and J by 0 bases, leaving 7 bases between them. CDR3 residues: CASSIGRFSNQPQHF. CDR3 coding DNA: TGTGCCAGTAGTATAGGTCGGTTTAGCAATCAGCCCCAGCATTTT.

The chain combines TRBV19 with TRBJ2-7, with 12 positions matching TRBD2. V lost 5 bases to trimming and J lost 2 bases; unmatched junction nucleotides: 4. Per germline, CDR1 LNHDA and CDR2 SQIVND (reference sequence). This CDR3 spans 15 amino acids. The CDR3 reads CASSAGLAGTYEQYF. DNA for the CDR3: TGTGCCAGTAGTGCTGGACTAGCGGGGACCTACGAGCAGTACTTC.

This chain connects TRBV14 to TRBJ2-7; possible D gene TRBD2, 6 bases. This CDR3 spans 14 amino acids. Trimming pared 0 bases from V and 9 bases from J, leaving 15 bases between. The germline gives CDR1 SGHDN, CDR2 FVKESK. CDR3 DNA: TGTGCCAGCAGCCAAGACCGAGCGGGCCTCCTGCAGTACGTC. This translates into CASSQDRAGLLQYV.

This chain's CDR3 is CASSFSNEKLFF. The CDR3 bases are TGTGCCAGCAGTTTCTCTAATGAAAAACTGTTTTTT. The chain carries TRBV7-2 and TRBJ1-4; D is undetermined. CDR3 length: 12 amino acids. Germline V gives CDR1 SGHTA, CDR2 FQGNSA. V lost 6 bases and J lost 3, with 5 bases in between.

This chain joins TRBV9 and TRBJ2-3; 7 nucleotides line up with TRBD1. J was trimmed by 0 bases and V by 1 base; bases with no gene match: 11. The length of the CDR3 is 18 residues. From germline, CDR1 is SGDLS and CDR2 YYNGEE. CDR3 amino acids: CASSVLTGTQPSTDTQYF. In DNA, the CDR3 is TGTGCCAGCAGCGTACTGACAGGGACACAACCTAGCACAGATACGCAGTATTTT.

This chain connects TRBV7-9 to TRBJ2-7; 9 bases line up with TRBD1. Germline assignment: CDR1 SEHNR and CDR2 FQNEAQ (reference sequence). The CDR3 loop spans 16 amino acids. V trimming: 7 bases; J trimming: 5 bases; junction bases outside the gene matches: 15. CDR3 bases: TGTGCCAGCACCTTTACCCCGGGACAGGGAGTTCACGAGCAGTACTTC. This gives the protein CASTFTPGQGVHEQYF.

The CDR3, as DNA: TGCAGCGCTTGGTACTCTCGAGGCTACACCTTC. Its protein product is CSAWYSRGYTF. This chain uses TRBV29-1 with TRBJ1-2, with no clear D. This CDR3 spans 11 amino acids. Germline loops: CDR1 SQVTM, CDR2 ANQGSEA. Deletions cut 7 bases from V and 8 bases from J, with 14 bases between.

The chain is built from TRBV9 and TRBJ1-2; TRBD1 matches 10 bases. Germline CDR1 reads SGDLS; CDR2 reads YYNGEE. The V and J ends lost 0 bases and 3 bases, in that order; junction bases with no gene match: 2. The CDR3 contains 15 residues. This CDR3 is CASSVEDRGYYGYTF. The DNA of the CDR3 is TGTGCCAGCAGCGTAGAGGACAGGGGGTACTATGGCTACACCTTC.

This clone was detected a few times. This chain links TRBV28 with TRBJ1-2; 9 nucleotides match TRBD1. With 7 bases clipped from V and 5 bases from J, the junction kept 11 bases outside the gene matches. Germline assignment: CDR1 MDHEN and CDR2 SYDVKM. The CDR3 is made up of 15 amino acids. The CDR3 reads CASTNSGDRVYGYTF. The CDR3 DNA reads as TGTGCCAGCACCAATAGTGGGGACAGGGTATATGGCTACACCTTC.

On this clone: Compared with germline, one end of the junction differs, possibly owing to a read error. The chain uses TRBV7-7 and TRBJ2-5; 9 bases match TRBD1. The germline V gene has CDR1 SSHAT and CDR2 FNYEAQ (reference sequence). This CDR3 comprises 15 residues. The CDR3 nucleotides are TGTGCTAGCAGCTCCCACAGGGGGCTTGAAGAGACCCAGTACTTC. This sequence encodes CASSSHRGLEETQYF.